This T cell receptor (beta chain) was profiled in a study of CDR3 diversity in severe acne. The sample holds a few counts of this clonotype. This may arise from a read error, as a much more abundant clone is one base away. Germline V gene data show CDR1 as SGHRS and CDR2 as YFSETQ. The CDR3 spans 15 residues. MiXCR, run by TCRdb on the PCR reads, gives a single entry per CDR3 protein. Of 79,000 or so distinct CDR3 sequences detected, about 53% appear once; the ten largest clones hold roughly 11%. The sequencing input was blood. The V and J genes are TRBV5-1 and TRBJ2-7, with 9 positions matching TRBD1. This TCR came from a male donor with severe acne vulgaris. The CDR3 reads CASSLEGTGIYERYF. DNA of the CDR3: TGCGCCAGCAGCTTGGAGGGGACAGGGATCTACGAGCGGTACTTC.